The present T cell receptor beta chain was sequenced within a study of identifying expanded T cells in peripheral blood. Study results and caveats: Clone count variance between roughly 2-week samples rose with total template count. Technical replicates showed around 1.3 changed clones; approximately 2 weeks roughly 16; four weeks 19.

On this clone: Its matching antigen is unknown.

Collection occurred without any documented infections or immune events in donors. The method was immunoSEQ multiplex PCR; TCRdb's version includes in-frame clones alone and lacks a portion of them. The sample has around 90,000 clones; about nine tenths are singletons. Sequenced input: blood. The sequence was obtained from a person aged 18 to 75 in good health.

DNA for the CDR3: TGTGCCAGCAGTGACGTCTTCCGGGACAGTGACATGGGTGAGCAGTTCTTC. Residues: CASSDVFRDSDMGEQFF. This chain uses TRBV6-4 with TRBJ2-1; TRBD1 aligns across 7 bases. V lost 2 bases to trimming and J lost 9 bases; unmatched junction nucleotides: 16. Per the germline V gene, CDR1 is MRHNA and CDR2 is SNTAGT. The CDR3 length is 17 residues.